Following are 2 T cell receptor beta chains from one sample sequenced in a study of blood T cell repertoires in COVID-19. The repertoire was sequenced with immunoSEQ multiplex PCR; TCRdb's copy has only in-frame clones and lacks some. The sample records 70,000 to 80,000 clones, 83% being singletons. Sample: peripheral blood. These receptor sequences come from a man older than 75 with acute or convalescent COVID-19.

V gene TRBV6-2 or TRBV6-3 combines with J gene TRBJ1-5, with 7 bases lining up with TRBD1. The CDR3 loop spans 17 amino acids. Germline V CDR1 and CDR2: MNHEY, SVGEGT. V shed 2 bases, J shed 0 bases, and the junction held 7 bases outside the gene matches. The CDR3 coding sequence is TGTGCCAGCAGTTACCCTGGGACAGTTGATAGCAATCAGCCCCAGCATTTT. Translated: CASSYPGTVDSNQPQHF.

This clone was found once. The chain carries TRBV18 and TRBJ2-5, with 13 bases identical to TRBD2. This CDR3 has 15 amino acids. The germline CDR1 and CDR2 sequences are KGHSH and LQKENI. Trimming removed 3 bases from V and 4 bases from J; junction bases left unmatched: 2. The CDR3 sequence is CASSPGTSGAETQYF. The CDR3 nucleotides are TGTGCCAGCTCACCGGGGACTAGCGGGGCAGAGACCCAGTACTTC.